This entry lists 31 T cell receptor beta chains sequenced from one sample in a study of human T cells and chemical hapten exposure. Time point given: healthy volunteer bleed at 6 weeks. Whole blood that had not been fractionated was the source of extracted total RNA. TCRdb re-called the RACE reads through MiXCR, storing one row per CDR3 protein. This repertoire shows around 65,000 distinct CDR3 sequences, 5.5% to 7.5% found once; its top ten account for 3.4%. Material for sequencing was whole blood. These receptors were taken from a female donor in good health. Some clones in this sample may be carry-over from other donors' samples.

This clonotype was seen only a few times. CDR3 residues: CASTTTRGRIEAFF. The CDR3 region has the DNA TGTGCCAGCACCACTACCCGAGGACGGATTGAAGCTTTCTTT. The chain recombines TRBV7-2 with TRBJ1-1; D gene ambiguous. The CDR3 runs 14 residues. The V gene lost 7 bases and the J gene lost 7 bases, with 19 bases spanning the gap. Germline V gene sequence: CDR1 SGHTA, CDR2 FQGNSA.

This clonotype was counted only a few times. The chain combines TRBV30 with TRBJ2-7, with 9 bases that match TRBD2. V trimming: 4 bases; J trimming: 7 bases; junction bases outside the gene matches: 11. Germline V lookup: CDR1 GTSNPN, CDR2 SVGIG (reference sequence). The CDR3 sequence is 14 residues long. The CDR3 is CAWTAGTSSREQYF. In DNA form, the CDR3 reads TGTGCCTGGACCGCGGGGACTAGCAGCAGGGAGCAGTACTTC.

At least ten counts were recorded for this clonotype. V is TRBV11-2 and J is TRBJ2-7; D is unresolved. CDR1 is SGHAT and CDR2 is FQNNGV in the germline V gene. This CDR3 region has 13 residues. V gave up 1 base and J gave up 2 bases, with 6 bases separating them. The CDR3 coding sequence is TGTGCCAGCAGCTTAGGTTGGGCCTACGAGCAGTACTTC. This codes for CASSLGWAYEQYF.

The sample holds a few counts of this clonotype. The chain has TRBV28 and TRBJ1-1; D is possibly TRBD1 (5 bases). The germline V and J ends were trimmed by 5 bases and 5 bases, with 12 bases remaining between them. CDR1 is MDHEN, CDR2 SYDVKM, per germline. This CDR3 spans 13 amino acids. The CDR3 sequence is CASSHLGGTEAFF. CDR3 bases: TGTGCCAGCAGTCACTTGGGGGGGACTGAAGCTTTCTTT.

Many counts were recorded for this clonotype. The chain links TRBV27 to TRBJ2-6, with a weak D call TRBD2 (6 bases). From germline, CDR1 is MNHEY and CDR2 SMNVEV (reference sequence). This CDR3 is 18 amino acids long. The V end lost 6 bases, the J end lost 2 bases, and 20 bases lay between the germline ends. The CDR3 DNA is TGTGCCAGCAGCCCCCCGGGTACCGGGGGTCCTGGGGCCAACGTCCTGACTTTC. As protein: CASSPPGTGGPGANVLTF. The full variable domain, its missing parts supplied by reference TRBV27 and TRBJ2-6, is EAQVTQNPRYLITVTGKKLTVTCSQNMNHEYMSWYRQDPGLGLRQIYYSMNVEVTDKGDVPEGYKVSRKEKRNFPLILESPSPNQTSLYFCASSPPGTGGPGANVLTFGAGSRLTVL.

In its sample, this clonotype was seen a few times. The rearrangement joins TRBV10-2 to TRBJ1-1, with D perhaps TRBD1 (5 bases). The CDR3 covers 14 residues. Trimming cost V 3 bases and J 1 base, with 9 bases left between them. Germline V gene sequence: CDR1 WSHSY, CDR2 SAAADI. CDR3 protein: CASSDDRRNTEAFF. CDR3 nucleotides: TGCGCCAGCAGTGACGACAGAAGGAACACTGAAGCTTTCTTT.

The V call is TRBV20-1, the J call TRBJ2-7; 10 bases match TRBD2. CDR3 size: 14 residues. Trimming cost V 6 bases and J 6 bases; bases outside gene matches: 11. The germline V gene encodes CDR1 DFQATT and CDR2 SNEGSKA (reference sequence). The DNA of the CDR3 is TGCAGTGCCCCCCAGCGGGAGGGCCCCGTCGAGCAGTACTTC. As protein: CSAPQREGPVEQYF.

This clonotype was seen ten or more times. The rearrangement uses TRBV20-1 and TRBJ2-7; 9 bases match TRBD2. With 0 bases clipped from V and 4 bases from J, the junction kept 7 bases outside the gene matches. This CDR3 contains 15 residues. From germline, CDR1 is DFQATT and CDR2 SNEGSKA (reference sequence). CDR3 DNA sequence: TGCAGTGCTAGAGATCGGGGCGGGAGGGCATACGAGCAGTACTTC. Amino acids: CSARDRGGRAYEQYF.

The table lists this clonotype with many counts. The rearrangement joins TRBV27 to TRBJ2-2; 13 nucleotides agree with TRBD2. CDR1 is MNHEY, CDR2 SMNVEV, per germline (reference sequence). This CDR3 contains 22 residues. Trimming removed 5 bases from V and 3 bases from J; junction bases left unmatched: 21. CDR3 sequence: CASSLWTGPGLAGEWDTGELFF. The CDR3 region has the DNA TGTGCCAGCAGTCTCTGGACAGGCCCCGGACTAGCGGGAGAATGGGACACCGGGGAGCTGTTTTTT.

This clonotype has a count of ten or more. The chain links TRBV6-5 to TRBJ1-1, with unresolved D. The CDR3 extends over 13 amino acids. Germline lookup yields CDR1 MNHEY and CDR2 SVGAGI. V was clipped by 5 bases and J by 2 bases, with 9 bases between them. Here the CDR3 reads CASSKSSNTEAFF. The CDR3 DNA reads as TGTGCCAGCAGTAAGAGTTCAAACACTGAAGCTTTCTTT.

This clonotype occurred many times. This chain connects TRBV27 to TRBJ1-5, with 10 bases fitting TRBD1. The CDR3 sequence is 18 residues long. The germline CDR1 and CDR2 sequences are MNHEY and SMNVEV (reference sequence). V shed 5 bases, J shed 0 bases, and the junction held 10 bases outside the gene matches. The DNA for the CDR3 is TGTGCCAGCAGTCCCTTGGACAGGGGGAGAAATAGCAATCAGCCCCAGCATTTT. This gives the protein CASSPLDRGRNSNQPQHF.

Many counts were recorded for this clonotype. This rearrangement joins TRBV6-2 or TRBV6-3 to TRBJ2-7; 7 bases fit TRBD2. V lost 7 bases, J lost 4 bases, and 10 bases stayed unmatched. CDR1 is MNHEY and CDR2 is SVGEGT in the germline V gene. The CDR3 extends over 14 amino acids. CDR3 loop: CASTVGNSGYEQYF. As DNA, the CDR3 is TGTGCCAGCACCGTAGGAAATAGCGGGTACGAGCAGTACTTC.

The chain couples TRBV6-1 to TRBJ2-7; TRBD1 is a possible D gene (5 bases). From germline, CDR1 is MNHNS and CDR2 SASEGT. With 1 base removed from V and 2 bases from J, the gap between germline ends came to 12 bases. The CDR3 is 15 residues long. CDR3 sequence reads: CASSEELDRAYEQYF. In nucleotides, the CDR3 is TGTGCCAGCAGTGAAGAGTTAGACAGAGCCTACGAGCAGTACTTC.

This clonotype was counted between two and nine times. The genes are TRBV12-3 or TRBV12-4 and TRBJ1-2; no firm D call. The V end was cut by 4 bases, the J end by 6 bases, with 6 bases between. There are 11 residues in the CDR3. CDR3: CASSSLHGYTF. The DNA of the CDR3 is TGTGCCAGCAGTTCGTTACATGGCTACACCTTC.

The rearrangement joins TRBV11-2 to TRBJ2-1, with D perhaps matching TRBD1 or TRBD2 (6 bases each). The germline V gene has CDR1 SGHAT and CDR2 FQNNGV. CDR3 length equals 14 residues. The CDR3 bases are TGTGCGCGAAGACAGGCCGGCGGGAACAATGAGCAGTTCTTC. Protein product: CARRQAGGNNEQFF.

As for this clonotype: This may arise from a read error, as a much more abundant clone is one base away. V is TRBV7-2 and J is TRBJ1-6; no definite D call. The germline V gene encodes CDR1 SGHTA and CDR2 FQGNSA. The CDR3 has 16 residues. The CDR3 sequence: CASSRSLADYNPPLHF. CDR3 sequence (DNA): TGTGCCAGCTCCAGGAGTTTGGCCGACTATAATCCACCCCTCCACTTT.

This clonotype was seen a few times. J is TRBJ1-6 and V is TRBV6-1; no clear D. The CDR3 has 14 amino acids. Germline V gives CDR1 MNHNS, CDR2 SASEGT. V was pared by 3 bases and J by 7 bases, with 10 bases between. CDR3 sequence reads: CASSDLRENSPLHF. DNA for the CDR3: TGTGCCAGCAGTGACTTAAGAGAAAATTCACCCCTCCACTTT.

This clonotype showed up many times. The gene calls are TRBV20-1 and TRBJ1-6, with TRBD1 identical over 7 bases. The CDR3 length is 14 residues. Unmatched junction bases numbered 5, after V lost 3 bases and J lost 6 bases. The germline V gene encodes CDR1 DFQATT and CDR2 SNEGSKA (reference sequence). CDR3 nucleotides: TGCAGTGCTAGTTCGGACAGGCCTAATTCACCCCTCCACTTT. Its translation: CSASSDRPNSPLHF.

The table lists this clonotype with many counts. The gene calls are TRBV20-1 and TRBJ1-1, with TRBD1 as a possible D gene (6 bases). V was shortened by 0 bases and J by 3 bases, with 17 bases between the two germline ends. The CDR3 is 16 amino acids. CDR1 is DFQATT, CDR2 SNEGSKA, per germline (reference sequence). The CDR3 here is CSARDPGRGRDTEAFF. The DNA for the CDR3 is TGCAGTGCTAGAGATCCTGGCAGGGGAAGGGACACTGAAGCTTTCTTT.

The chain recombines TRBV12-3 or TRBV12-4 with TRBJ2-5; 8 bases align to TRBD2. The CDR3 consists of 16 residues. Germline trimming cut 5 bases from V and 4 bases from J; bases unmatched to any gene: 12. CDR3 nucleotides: TGTGCCAGCAGTGCACCGGGACTAGGGGCTAGAGAGACCCAGTACTTC. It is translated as CASSAPGLGARETQYF.

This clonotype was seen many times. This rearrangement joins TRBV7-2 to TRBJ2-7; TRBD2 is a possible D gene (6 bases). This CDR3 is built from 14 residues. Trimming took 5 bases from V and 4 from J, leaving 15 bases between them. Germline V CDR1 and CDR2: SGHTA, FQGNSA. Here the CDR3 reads CASSPFGGGYEQYF. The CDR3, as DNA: TGTGCCAGCAGCCCTTTCGGTGGGGGGTACGAGCAGTACTTC. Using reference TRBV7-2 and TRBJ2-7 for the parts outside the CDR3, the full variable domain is GAGVSQSPSNKVTEKGKDVELRCDPISGHTALYWYRQSLGQGLEFLIYFQGNSAPDKSGLPSDRFSAERTGGSVSTLTIQRTQQEDSAVYLCASSPFGGGYEQYFGPGTRLTVT.

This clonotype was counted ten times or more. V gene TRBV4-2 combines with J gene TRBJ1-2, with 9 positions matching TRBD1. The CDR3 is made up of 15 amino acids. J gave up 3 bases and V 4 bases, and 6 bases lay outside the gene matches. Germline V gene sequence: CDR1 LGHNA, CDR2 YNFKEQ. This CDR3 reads CASSRMTGGDYGYTF. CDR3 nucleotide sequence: TGTGCCAGCAGCCGGATGACAGGGGGGGACTATGGCTACACCTTC.

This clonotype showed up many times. CDR3 residues: CASSHLRETYNEQFF. The CDR3, as DNA: TGTGCCAGCAGCCATCTGCGGGAGACCTACAATGAGCAGTTCTTC. The chain is built from TRBV14 and TRBJ2-1; 7 bases align to TRBD2. This CDR3 has 15 amino acids. Germline V gene lookup returns CDR1 SGHDN and CDR2 FVKESK. After removal of 3 bases from V and 2 bases from J, the junction contained 4 bases not matched to a gene.

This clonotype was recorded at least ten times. CDR3 bases: TGTGCCAGCTCACCTGGGACTAGCGGATCCTACAATGAGCAGTTCTTC. Protein product: CASSPGTSGSYNEQFF. The V call is TRBV18, the J call TRBJ2-1, with 11 bases identical to TRBD2. The CDR3 runs 16 residues. V lost 3 bases to trimming and J lost 1 base; unmatched junction nucleotides: 2. From germline, CDR1 is KGHSH and CDR2 LQKENI.

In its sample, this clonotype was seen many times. The CDR3 region is CASSSPSEGSTEAFF. The CDR3 DNA reads as TGTGCCAGCAGTTCGCCCTCCGAGGGTAGCACTGAAGCTTTCTTT. The chain joins TRBV28 to TRBJ1-1, with D hard to call. V dropped 4 bases and J dropped 4 bases, with 16 bases sitting between them. CDR1 MDHEN and CDR2 SYDVKM come from the germline V gene. CDR3 length equals 15 residues.

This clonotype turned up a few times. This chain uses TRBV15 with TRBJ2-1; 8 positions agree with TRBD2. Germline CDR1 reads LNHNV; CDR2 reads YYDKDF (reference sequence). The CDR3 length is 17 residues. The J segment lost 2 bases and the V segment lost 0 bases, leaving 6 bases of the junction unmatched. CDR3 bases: TGTGCCACCAGCAGAGATGAAACTAGCGGAACCTACAATGAGCAGTTCTTC. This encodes CATSRDETSGTYNEQFF.

The CDR3 sequence is CSVLGQGHNNEQFF. The CDR3, as DNA: TGCAGCGTTCTGGGGCAGGGCCACAACAATGAGCAGTTCTTC. The chain has TRBV29-1 and TRBJ2-1, with a possible D match to TRBD1 (5 bases). V lost 5 bases and J 5 bases, leaving 16 bases between the germline ends. The CDR3 runs to 14 residues. Germline-derived CDR1 and CDR2 are SQVTM and ANQGSEA.

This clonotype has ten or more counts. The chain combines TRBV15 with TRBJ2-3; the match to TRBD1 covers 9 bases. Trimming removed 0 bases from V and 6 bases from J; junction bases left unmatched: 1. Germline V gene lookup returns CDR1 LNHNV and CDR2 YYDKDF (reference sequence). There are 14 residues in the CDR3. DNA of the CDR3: TGTGCCACCAGCAGAGAGACAGGGGGGGATACGCAGTATTTT. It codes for CATSRETGGDTQYF.

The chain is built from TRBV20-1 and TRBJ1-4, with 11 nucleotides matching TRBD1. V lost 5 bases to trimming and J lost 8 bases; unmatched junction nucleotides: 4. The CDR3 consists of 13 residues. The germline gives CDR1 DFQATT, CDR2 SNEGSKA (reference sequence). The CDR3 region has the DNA TGCAGTGCTGGGACAGGGGGTCGGGAAAAACTGTTTTTT. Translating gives CSAGTGGREKLFF.

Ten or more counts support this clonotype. CDR3: CATSRAGTLSEKLFF. The CDR3 DNA sequence: TGTGCCACCAGCAGAGCCGGGACCCTAAGTGAAAAACTGTTTTTT. The rearrangement uses TRBV15 and TRBJ1-4; TRBD1 is a possible D gene (5 bases). V was clipped by 1 base and J by 7 bases, with 13 bases between them. The CDR3 totals 15 residues. Germline CDR1 LNHNV, CDR2 YYDKDF (reference sequence).

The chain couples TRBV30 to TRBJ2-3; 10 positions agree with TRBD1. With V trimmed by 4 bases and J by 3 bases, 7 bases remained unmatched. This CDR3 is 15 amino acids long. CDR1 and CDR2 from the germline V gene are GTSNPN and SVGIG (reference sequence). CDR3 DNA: TGTGCCTGGATCTCACGGGGACAGGGGACAGATACGCAGTATTTT. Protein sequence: CAWISRGQGTDTQYF.